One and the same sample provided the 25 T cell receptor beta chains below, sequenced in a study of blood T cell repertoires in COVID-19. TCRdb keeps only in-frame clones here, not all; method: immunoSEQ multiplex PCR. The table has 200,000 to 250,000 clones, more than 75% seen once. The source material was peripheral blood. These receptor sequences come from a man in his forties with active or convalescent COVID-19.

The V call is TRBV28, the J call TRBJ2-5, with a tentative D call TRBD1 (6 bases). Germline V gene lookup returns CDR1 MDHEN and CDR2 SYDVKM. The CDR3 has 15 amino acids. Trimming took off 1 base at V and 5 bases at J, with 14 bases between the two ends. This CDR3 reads CASSLFLRGSETQYF. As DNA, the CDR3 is TGTGCCAGCAGTTTATTTCTCAGGGGATCGGAGACCCAGTACTTC.

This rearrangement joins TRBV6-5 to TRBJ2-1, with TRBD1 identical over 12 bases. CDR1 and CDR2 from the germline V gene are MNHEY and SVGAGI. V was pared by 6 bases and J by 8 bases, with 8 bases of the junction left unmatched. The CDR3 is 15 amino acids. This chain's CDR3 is CASSSRDRGPDEQFF. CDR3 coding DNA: TGTGCCAGCAGCTCCCGGGACAGGGGGCCCGATGAGCAGTTCTTC.

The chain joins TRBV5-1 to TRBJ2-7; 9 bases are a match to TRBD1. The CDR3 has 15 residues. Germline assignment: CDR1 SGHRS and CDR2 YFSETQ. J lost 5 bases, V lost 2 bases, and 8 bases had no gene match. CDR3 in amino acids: CASSFSGTGSDEQYF. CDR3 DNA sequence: TGCGCCAGCAGCTTTTCGGGGACAGGGAGCGACGAGCAGTACTTC. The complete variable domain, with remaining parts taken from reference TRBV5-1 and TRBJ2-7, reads KAGVTQTPRYLIKTRGQQVTLSCSPISGHRSVSWYQQTPGQGLQFLFEYFSETQRNKGNFPGRFSGRQFSNSRSEMNVSTLELGDSALYLCASSFSGTGSDEQYFGPGTRLTVT.

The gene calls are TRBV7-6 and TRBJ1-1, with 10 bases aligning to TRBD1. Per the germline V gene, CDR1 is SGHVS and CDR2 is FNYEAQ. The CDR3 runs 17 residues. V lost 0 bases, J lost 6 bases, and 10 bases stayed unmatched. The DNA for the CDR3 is TGTGCCAGCAGCTTAGCGCTAATAGGACAGGGGGTACCTGAAGCTTTCTTT. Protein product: CASSLALIGQGVPEAFF.

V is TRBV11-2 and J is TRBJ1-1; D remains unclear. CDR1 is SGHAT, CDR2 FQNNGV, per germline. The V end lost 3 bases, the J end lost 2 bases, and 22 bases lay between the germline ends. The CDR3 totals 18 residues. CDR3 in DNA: TGTGCCAGCAGCTTTTGGTTCCCGACATACGGTGACAACACTGAAGCTTTCTTT. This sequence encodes CASSFWFPTYGDNTEAFF.

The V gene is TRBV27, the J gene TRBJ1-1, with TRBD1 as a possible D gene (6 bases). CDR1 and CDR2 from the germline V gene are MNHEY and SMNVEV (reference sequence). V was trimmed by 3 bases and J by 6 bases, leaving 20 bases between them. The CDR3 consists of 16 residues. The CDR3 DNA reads TGTGCCAGCAGTTTCCAACAGGGTCACGGTATCGCTGAAGCTTTCTTT. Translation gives CASSFQQGHGIAEAFF.

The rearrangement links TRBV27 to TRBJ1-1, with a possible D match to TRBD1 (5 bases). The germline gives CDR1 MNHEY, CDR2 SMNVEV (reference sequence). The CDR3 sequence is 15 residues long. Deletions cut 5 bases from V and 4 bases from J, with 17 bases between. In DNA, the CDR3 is TGTGCCAGCAGTACTCACGGGGGAGGGAGCACTGAAGCTTTCTTT. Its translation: CASSTHGGGSTEAFF.

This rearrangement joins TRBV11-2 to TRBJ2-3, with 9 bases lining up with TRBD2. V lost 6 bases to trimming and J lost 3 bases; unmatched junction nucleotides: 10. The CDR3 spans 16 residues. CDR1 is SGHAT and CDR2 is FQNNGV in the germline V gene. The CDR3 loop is CASSGERGAPTDTQYF. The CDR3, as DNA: TGTGCCAGCAGTGGGGAGCGGGGGGCCCCGACAGATACGCAGTATTTT.

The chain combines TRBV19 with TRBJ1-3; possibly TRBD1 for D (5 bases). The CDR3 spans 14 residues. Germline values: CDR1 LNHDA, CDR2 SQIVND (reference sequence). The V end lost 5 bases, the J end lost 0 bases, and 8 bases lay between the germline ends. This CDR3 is CASSEQVSGNTIYF. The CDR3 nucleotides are TGTGCCAGTAGTGAACAGGTCTCTGGAAACACCATATATTTT.

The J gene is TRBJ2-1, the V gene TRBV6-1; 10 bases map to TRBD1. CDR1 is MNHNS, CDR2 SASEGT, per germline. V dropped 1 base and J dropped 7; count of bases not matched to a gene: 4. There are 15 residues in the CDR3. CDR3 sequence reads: CASSEVWTGGNEQFF. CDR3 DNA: TGTGCCAGCAGTGAAGTCTGGACAGGGGGAAATGAGCAGTTCTTC.

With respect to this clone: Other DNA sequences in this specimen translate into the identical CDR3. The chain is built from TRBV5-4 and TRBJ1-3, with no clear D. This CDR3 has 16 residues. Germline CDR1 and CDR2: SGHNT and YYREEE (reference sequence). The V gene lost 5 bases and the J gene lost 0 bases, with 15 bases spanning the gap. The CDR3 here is CASSSEGRPSGNTIYF. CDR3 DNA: TGTGCCAGCAGTTCGGAAGGCAGGCCCTCTGGAAACACCATATATTTT.

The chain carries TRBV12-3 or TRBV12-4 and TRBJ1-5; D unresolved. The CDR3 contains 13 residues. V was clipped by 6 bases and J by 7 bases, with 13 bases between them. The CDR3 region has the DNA TGTGCCAGCAGCTCCTCGGGGATCCAGCCCCAGCATTTT. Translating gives CASSSSGIQPQHF.

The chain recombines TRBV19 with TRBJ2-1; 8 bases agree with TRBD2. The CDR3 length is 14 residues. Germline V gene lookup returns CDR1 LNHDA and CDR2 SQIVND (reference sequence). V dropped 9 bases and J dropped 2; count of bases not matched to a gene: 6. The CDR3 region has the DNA TGTGCCAGCGATACTAGCGGTCCCTACAATGAGCAGTTCTTC. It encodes CASDTSGPYNEQFF.

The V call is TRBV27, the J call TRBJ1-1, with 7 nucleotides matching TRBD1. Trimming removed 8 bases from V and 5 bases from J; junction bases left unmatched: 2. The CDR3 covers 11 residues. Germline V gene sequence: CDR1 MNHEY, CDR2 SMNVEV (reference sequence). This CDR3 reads CASAGGTEAFF. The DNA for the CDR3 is TGTGCCAGCGCAGGGGGGACTGAAGCTTTCTTT.

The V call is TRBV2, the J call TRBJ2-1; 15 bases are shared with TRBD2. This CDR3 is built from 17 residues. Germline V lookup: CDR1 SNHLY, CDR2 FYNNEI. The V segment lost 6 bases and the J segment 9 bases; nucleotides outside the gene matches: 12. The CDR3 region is CASSGTGLAGGGGEQFF. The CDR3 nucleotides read TGTGCCAGCAGCGGGACGGGACTAGCGGGAGGAGGAGGTGAGCAGTTCTTC.

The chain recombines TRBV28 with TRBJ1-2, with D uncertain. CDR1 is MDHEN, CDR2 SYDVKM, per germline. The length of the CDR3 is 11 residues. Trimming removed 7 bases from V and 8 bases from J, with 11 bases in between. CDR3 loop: CASTPLGGYTF. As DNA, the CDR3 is TGTGCCAGCACCCCCCTTGGCGGCTACACCTTC.

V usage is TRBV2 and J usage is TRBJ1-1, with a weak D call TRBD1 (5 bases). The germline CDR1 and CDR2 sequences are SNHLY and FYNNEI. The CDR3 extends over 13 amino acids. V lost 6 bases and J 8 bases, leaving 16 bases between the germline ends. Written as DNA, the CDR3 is TGTGCCAGCAGCCTAACGGGGGTCGGGGAAGCTTTCTTT. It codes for CASSLTGVGEAFF.

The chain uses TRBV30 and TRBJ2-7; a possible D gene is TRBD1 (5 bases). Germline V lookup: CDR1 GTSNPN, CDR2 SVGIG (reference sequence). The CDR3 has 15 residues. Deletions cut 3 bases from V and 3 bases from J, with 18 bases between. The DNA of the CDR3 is TGTGCCTGGAGGGATAAACGCTTGGGGCACTACGAGCAGTACTTC. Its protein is CAWRDKRLGHYEQYF.

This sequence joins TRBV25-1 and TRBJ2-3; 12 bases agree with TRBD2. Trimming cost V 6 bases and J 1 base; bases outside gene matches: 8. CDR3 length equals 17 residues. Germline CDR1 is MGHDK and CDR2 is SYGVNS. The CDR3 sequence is CASSDPRTSGGTDTQYF. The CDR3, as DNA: TGTGCCAGCAGCGACCCCCGGACTAGCGGGGGCACAGATACGCAGTATTTT.

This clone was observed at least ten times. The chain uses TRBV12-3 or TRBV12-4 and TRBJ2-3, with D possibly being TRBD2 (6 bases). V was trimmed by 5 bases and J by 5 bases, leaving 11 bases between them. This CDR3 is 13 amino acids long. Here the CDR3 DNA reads TGTGCCAGCAGTCCTAACGGGGGAGATACGCAGTATTTT. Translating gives CASSPNGGDTQYF.

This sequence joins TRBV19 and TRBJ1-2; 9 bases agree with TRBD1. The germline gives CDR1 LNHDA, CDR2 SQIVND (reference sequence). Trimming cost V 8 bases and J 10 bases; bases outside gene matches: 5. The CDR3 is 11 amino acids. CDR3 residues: CASGQGPAYTF. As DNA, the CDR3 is TGTGCCAGTGGACAGGGGCCCGCCTACACCTTC.

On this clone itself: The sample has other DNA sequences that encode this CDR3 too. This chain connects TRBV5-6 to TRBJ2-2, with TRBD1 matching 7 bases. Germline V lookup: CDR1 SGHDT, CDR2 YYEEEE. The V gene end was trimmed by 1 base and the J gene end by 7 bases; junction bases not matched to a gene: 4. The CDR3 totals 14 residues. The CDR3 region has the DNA TGTGCCAGCAGCTTGTACAGGGGCTACGGGGAGCTGTTTTTT. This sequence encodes CASSLYRGYGELFF. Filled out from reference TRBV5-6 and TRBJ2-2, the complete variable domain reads DAGVTQSPTHLIKTRGQQVTLRCSPKSGHDTVSWYQQALGQGPQFIFQYYEEEERQRGNFPDRFSGHQFPNYSSELNVNALLLGDSALYLCASSLYRGYGELFFGEGSRLTVL.

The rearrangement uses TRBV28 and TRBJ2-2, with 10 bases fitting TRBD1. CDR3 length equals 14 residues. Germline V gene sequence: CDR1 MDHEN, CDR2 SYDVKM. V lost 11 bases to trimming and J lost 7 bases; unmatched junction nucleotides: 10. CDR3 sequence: CAVRDRGSGGELFF. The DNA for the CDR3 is TGTGCCGTCCGGGACAGGGGCTCAGGCGGGGAGCTGTTTTTT.

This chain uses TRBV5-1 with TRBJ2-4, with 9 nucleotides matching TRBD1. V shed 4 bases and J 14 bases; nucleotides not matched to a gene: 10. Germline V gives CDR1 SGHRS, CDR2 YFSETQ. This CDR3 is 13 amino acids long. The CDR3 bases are TGCGCCAGCAGCATCTCGGACAGGGGAGTTAAGTACTTC. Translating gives CASSISDRGVKYF.

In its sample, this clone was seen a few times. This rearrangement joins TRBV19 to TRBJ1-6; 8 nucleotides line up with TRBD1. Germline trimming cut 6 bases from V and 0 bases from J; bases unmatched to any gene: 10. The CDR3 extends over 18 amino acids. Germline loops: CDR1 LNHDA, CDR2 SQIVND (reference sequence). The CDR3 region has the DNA TGTGCCAGTAGCAAGAATAGACAGGGGAGCTCCTATAATTCACCCCTCCACTTT. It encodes CASSKNRQGSSYNSPLHF.